The next 29 T cell receptor beta chains were all read from a single sample in a study of blood T cell repertoires in COVID-19. Method: immunoSEQ multiplex PCR; TCRdb's copy keeps in-frame clones and lacks some. This table holds under 170,000 clones, around 84% found once. Sequencing was carried out using peripheral blood. These receptors were obtained from an older man with acute or convalescent COVID-19.

This rearrangement joins TRBV5-1 to TRBJ2-7; 9 bases map to TRBD2. Unmatched junction bases numbered 13, after V lost 1 base and J lost 11 bases. This CDR3 has 15 residues. The germline gives CDR1 SGHRS, CDR2 YFSETQ. CDR3 nucleotides: TGCGCCAGCAGCTTGACACTCGTTTCCGGGACTAGCAAGTACTTC. Protein: CASSLTLVSGTSKYF.

This chain's CDR3 is CASRSALQGLSGYTF. The CDR3 nucleotides read TGTGCCAGCAGGTCCGCGCTACAGGGGCTTTCTGGCTACACCTTC. J is TRBJ1-2 and V is TRBV6-5; TRBD1 aligns across 7 bases. Germline values: CDR1 MNHEY, CDR2 SVGAGI. The CDR3 loop spans 15 amino acids. Losses at the gene ends were 6 bases for V and 7 bases for J; bases not matched to a gene: 14.

The chain joins TRBV29-1 to TRBJ1-4, with TRBD1 as a possible D gene (5 bases). From germline, CDR1 is SQVTM and CDR2 ANQGSEA. This CDR3 is built from 13 residues. The germline V and J ends were trimmed by 4 bases and 7 bases, with 13 bases remaining between them. Here the CDR3 reads CSVVGQGAEKLFF. The CDR3 DNA follows: TGCAGCGTTGTAGGGCAGGGTGCTGAAAAACTGTTTTTT.

The chain combines TRBV19 with TRBJ2-2; maybe TRBD2 (5 bases). The germline V gene encodes CDR1 LNHDA and CDR2 SQIVND (reference sequence). CDR3 length: 14 residues. The ends were cut back, 7 bases at V and 4 bases at J, with 13 bases in the middle. The CDR3 bases are TGTGCCAGTACCCTGGGCGGACTCACCGGGGAGCTGTTTTTT. This gives the protein CASTLGGLTGELFF.

The V gene is TRBV6-5, the J gene TRBJ2-3, with 11 positions matching TRBD1. Per the germline V gene, CDR1 is MNHEY and CDR2 is SVGAGI. Trimming took 8 bases from V and 4 from J; bases not matched to a gene: 2. The CDR3 is made up of 13 amino acids. This CDR3 is CASGDRGSDTQYF. CDR3 nucleotide sequence: TGTGCCAGCGGGGACAGGGGGTCAGATACGCAGTATTTT.

The chain has TRBV9 and TRBJ1-2; no reliable D call. V was cut by 0 bases and J by 0 bases, with 9 bases left in between. Germline CDR1 SGDLS, CDR2 YYNGEE. The CDR3 has 15 amino acids. CDR3 nucleotides: TGTGCCAGCAGCGTAGTGCCAGGTCCTAACTATGGCTACACCTTC. It translates to CASSVVPGPNYGYTF.

V usage is TRBV4-2 and J usage is TRBJ2-3, with D possibly matching TRBD1 (5 bases). The V gene's germline CDR1 is LGHNA and CDR2 YNFKEQ. CDR3 length: 14 amino acids. The V and J ends lost 0 bases and 9 bases respectively, with 13 bases between them. CDR3 nucleotide sequence: TGTGCCAGCAGCCAAGAGGTAGGCAGGACAACGCAGTATTTT. It specifies CASSQEVGRTTQYF.

The chain combines TRBV14 with TRBJ2-7; TRBD1 aligns across 7 bases. The CDR3 totals 17 residues. J gave up 2 bases and V 4 bases, and 14 bases lay outside the gene matches. Per the germline V gene, CDR1 is SGHDN and CDR2 is FVKESK. The CDR3 DNA reads as TGTGCCAGCAGCCCCCAGGGGGTGAGGGGCCTCACCTACGAGCAGTACTTC. Its protein product is CASSPQGVRGLTYEQYF.

This rearrangement joins TRBV28 to TRBJ2-3; 16 nucleotides line up with TRBD2. This CDR3 comprises 19 residues. Germline CDR1 reads MDHEN; CDR2 reads SYDVKM. J was trimmed by 3 bases and V by 0 bases; bases with no gene match: 6. The CDR3 nucleotides read TGTGCCAGCAGTTTATGGGGACTAGCGGGAGGGGTCGAAACAGATACGCAGTATTTT. Its protein is CASSLWGLAGGVETDTQYF. The complete variable domain, with remaining parts taken from reference TRBV28 and TRBJ2-3, reads DVKVTQSSRYLVKRTGEKVFLECVQDMDHENMFWYRQDPGLGLRLIYFSYDVKMKEKGDIPEGYSVSREKKERFSLILESASTNQTSMYLCASSLWGLAGGVETDTQYFGPGTRLTVL.

The chain couples TRBV11-2 to TRBJ2-7, with TRBD2 matching over 7 bases. The V segment lost 5 bases and the J segment 6 bases; nucleotides outside the gene matches: 13. This CDR3 comprises 15 residues. Germline V gene lookup returns CDR1 SGHAT and CDR2 FQNNGV. DNA of the CDR3: TGTGCCAGCAGCCCCCCGGGCGGGAGCGCTCGCGAGCAGTACTTC. Translated, it gives CASSPPGGSAREQYF. Looking up the rest from reference TRBV11-2 and TRBJ2-7 gives the full variable domain: EAGVAQSPRYKIIEKRQSVAFWCNPISGHATLYWYQQILGQGPKLLIQFQNNGVVDDSQLPKDRFSAERLKGVDSTLKIQPAKLEDSAVYLCASSPPGGSAREQYFGPGTRLTVT.

The rearrangement links TRBV12-5 to TRBJ1-1; D is undetermined. CDR1 is LGHNT and CDR2 is FRNRAP in the germline V gene. The CDR3 spans 16 residues. V lost 0 bases and J 0 bases, leaving 11 bases between the germline ends. Here the CDR3 reads CASGLVRYELNTEAFF. CDR3 sequence (DNA): TGTGCTAGTGGTTTGGTACGCTATGAATTGAACACTGAAGCTTTCTTT.

About this clone itself: At the DNA level, this CDR3 is encoded by other sequences in the same sample as well. The chain links TRBV5-1 to TRBJ1-2; 9 bases map to TRBD1. Germline trimming cut 0 bases from V and 1 base from J; bases unmatched to any gene: 4. The germline V gene encodes CDR1 SGHRS and CDR2 YFSETQ. There are 16 residues in the CDR3. CDR3 sequence reads: CASSLARQGDNYGYTF. The CDR3 bases are TGCGCCAGCAGCTTGGCCCGACAGGGGGATAACTATGGCTACACCTTC.

The V and J genes are TRBV7-9 and TRBJ1-2; D is unresolved. The germline gives CDR1 SEHNR, CDR2 FQNEAQ (reference sequence). CDR3 length: 14 residues. V lost 5 bases, J lost 2 bases, and 12 bases lay in between. Written as DNA, the CDR3 is TGTGCCAGCAGCCCGAATGTGGGCAACTATGGCTACACCTTC. Amino acids: CASSPNVGNYGYTF.

The chain recombines TRBV12-5 with TRBJ1-2, with 12 bases matching TRBD1. The germline CDR1 and CDR2 sequences are LGHNT and FRNRAP. The CDR3 contains 16 residues. V was clipped by 2 bases and J by 7 bases; unmatched bases: 8. CDR3 protein: CASGLNRDRGQGGYTF. DNA of the CDR3: TGTGCTAGTGGTTTGAACCGGGACAGGGGGCAGGGTGGCTACACCTTC. Full variable domain (remainder filled in from reference TRBV12-5 and TRBJ1-2): DARVTQTPRHKVTEMGQEVTMRCQPILGHNTVFWYRQTMMQGLELLAYFRNRAPLDDSGMPKDRFSAEMPDATLATLKIQPSEPRDSAVYFCASGLNRDRGQGGYTFGSGTRLTVV.

The rearrangement uses TRBV7-8 and TRBJ1-6, with D possibly matching TRBD1 (5 bases). Germline V gene data show CDR1 as SGHVS and CDR2 as FQNEAQ. Trimming pared 2 bases from V and 6 bases from J, leaving 17 bases between. The CDR3 has 17 residues. Here the CDR3 DNA reads TGTGCCAGCAGCTTATCGACCGGGGGAGACTTTAATTCACCCCTCCACTTT. Its translation: CASSLSTGGDFNSPLHF.

This chain links TRBV10-3 with TRBJ1-5; 9 positions match TRBD1. The CDR3 sequence is 15 residues long. The V and J ends lost 6 bases and 3 bases, in that order; junction bases with no gene match: 6. Germline V lookup: CDR1 ENHRY, CDR2 SYGVKD. The CDR3 region has the DNA TGTGCCATCAGAGCGACAGGGGGGGACAATCAGCCCCAGCATTTT. Protein product: CAIRATGGDNQPQHF.

In its sample, this clone was seen a few times. The V gene is TRBV4-1, the J gene TRBJ1-5, with D possibly TRBD1 on 5 matching bases. Trimming cost V 0 bases and J 5 bases, with 11 bases left between them. Germline V CDR1 and CDR2: MGHRA, YSYEKL. This CDR3 has 15 amino acids. CDR3 loop: CASSQEHRLHQPQHF. For the CDR3, the DNA is TGCGCCAGCAGCCAAGAGCACAGGTTGCATCAGCCCCAGCATTTT.

V is TRBV7-2 and J is TRBJ2-6; D remains unclear. Germline V gene lookup returns CDR1 SGHTA and CDR2 FQGNSA. Trimming shortened V by 5 bases and J by 0 bases, and 8 bases separated the two germline ends. This CDR3 comprises 15 residues. CDR3 nucleotide sequence: TGTGCCAGCAGCCAGGTCCTCTCTGGGGCCAACGTCCTGACTTTC. Protein product: CASSQVLSGANVLTF.

The chain combines TRBV5-5 with TRBJ2-7; TRBD1 agrees at 7 bases. The V gene end was trimmed by 4 bases and the J gene end by 2 bases; junction bases not matched to a gene: 6. Germline loops: CDR1 SGHKS, CDR2 YYEKEE (reference sequence). The CDR3 sequence is 14 residues long. CDR3 DNA: TGTGCCAGCAGCCGACAGGGATTACCCTACGAGCAGTACTTC. It specifies CASSRQGLPYEQYF. The complete variable domain, with remaining parts taken from reference TRBV5-5 and TRBJ2-7, reads DAGVTQSPTHLIKTRGQQVTLRCSPISGHKSVSWYQQVLGQGPQFIFQYYEKEERGRGNFPDRFSARQFPNYSSELNVNALLLGDSALYLCASSRQGLPYEQYFGPGTRLTVT.

The chain employs TRBV6-5 and TRBJ1-6; D may be TRBD1 (6 bases). Trimming stripped 2 bases from V and 9 bases from J, with 11 bases between. The CDR3 runs 14 residues. Germline CDR1 reads MNHEY; CDR2 reads SVGAGI. The CDR3 spells CASSYRGSRSPLHF. Written as DNA, the CDR3 is TGTGCCAGCAGTTACAGGGGGTCGCGTTCACCCCTCCACTTT.

CDR3 sequence reads: CASSHTGGAGELFF. The CDR3 DNA sequence: TGTGCCAGCAGCCACACGGGAGGGGCCGGGGAGCTGTTTTTT. The chain carries TRBV4-2 and TRBJ2-2; 8 bases map to TRBD2. The CDR3 runs to 14 residues. V shed 3 bases, J shed 6 bases, and the junction held 3 bases outside the gene matches. The germline V gene encodes CDR1 LGHNA and CDR2 YNFKEQ.

The V call is TRBV7-2, the J call TRBJ2-3; tentative D call: TRBD2 (5 bases). Germline assignment: CDR1 SGHTA and CDR2 FQGNSA. V lost 3 bases and J 2 bases, leaving 9 bases between the germline ends. The CDR3 spans 14 residues. CDR3 residues: CASSFDYTTDTQYF. The CDR3 DNA reads as TGTGCCAGCAGCTTCGACTACACCACAGATACGCAGTATTTT.

The rearrangement links TRBV3-1 (or the pseudogene TRBV3-2) to TRBJ1-5; D perhaps matches TRBD1 (6 bases). V was clipped by 2 bases and J by 6 bases, with 17 bases between them. CDR3 size: 16 residues. CDR1 LGHDT and CDR2 YNNKEL come from the germline V gene (reference sequence). The CDR3 loop reads CASSQSGGLLGQPQHF. The CDR3 DNA is TGTGCCAGCAGCCAAAGCGGGGGGCTCCTGGGTCAGCCCCAGCATTTT.

The rearrangement uses TRBV2 and TRBJ2-5; 7 bases align to TRBD2. J lost 5 bases, V lost 7 bases, and 13 bases had no gene match. Germline V gene lookup returns CDR1 SNHLY and CDR2 FYNNEI. CDR3 size: 15 residues. CDR3 sequence (DNA): TGTGCCAGCACCAGGGAAAGCGGGGCCCCGGAGACCCAGTACTTC. Translating gives CASTRESGAPETQYF. The whole variable domain, remainder taken from reference TRBV2 and TRBJ2-5, is EPEVTQTPSHQVTQMGQEVILRCVPISNHLYFYWYRQILGQKVEFLVSFYNNEISEKSEIFDDQFSVERPDGSNFTLKIRSTKLEDSAMYFCASTRESGAPETQYFGPGTRLLVL.

CDR3: CASGGQSHGNTIYF. The CDR3 bases are TGTGCCAGCGGCGGGCAGAGCCATGGAAACACCATATATTTT. The chain employs TRBV19 and TRBJ1-3; D is ambiguous. This CDR3 spans 14 amino acids. V was cut by 9 bases and J by 3 bases, with 15 bases left in between. Germline lookup yields CDR1 LNHDA and CDR2 SQIVND (reference sequence).

This chain joins TRBV5-1 and TRBJ2-5; 9 bases fit TRBD2. The CDR3 totals 16 residues. Looked up from germline, CDR1 is SGHRS and CDR2 is YFSETQ. V shed 7 bases, J shed 4 bases, and the junction held 14 bases outside the gene matches. The CDR3 region has the DNA TGCGCCAGCCAGGAGGAGCTAGCGGGAAAGGGAGAGACCCAGTACTTC. Its protein product is CASQEELAGKGETQYF. The full variable domain, with the rest looked up from reference TRBV5-1 and TRBJ2-5, is KAGVTQTPRYLIKTRGQQVTLSCSPISGHRSVSWYQQTPGQGLQFLFEYFSETQRNKGNFPGRFSGRQFSNSRSEMNVSTLELGDSALYLCASQEELAGKGETQYFGPGTRLLVL.

This chain uses TRBV29-1 with TRBJ2-1; D perhaps matches TRBD2 (6 bases). Germline V gives CDR1 SQVTM, CDR2 ANQGSEA. There are 13 residues in the CDR3. Between the trimmed V and J ends, which lost 5 bases and 2 bases, there was a span of 10 bases. As DNA, the CDR3 is TGCAGCGTTCGGAGGGTTCCCTACAATGAGCAGTTCTTC. Amino acid sequence: CSVRRVPYNEQFF.

This clone appeared once. The chain is built from TRBV19 and TRBJ2-7; 8 nucleotides align to TRBD1. Germline CDR1 is LNHDA and CDR2 is SQIVND (reference sequence). The trim removed 3 bases at V and 3 bases at J, leaving 4 bases unmatched. The CDR3 contains 14 residues. The CDR3 region has the DNA TGTGCCAGTAGTATGGCCACAGGGGGCTACGAGCAGTACTTC. Its translation: CASSMATGGYEQYF. The complete variable domain, with remaining parts taken from reference TRBV19 and TRBJ2-7, reads DGGITQSPKYLFRKEGQNVTLSCEQNLNHDAMYWYRQDPGQGLRLIYYSQIVNDFQKGDIAEGYSVSREKKESFPLTVTSAQKNPTAFYLCASSMATGGYEQYFGPGTRLTVT.

The CDR3 region is CASSQQGTKQPQHF. The CDR3 DNA sequence: TGCGCCAGCAGCCAACAGGGTACCAAGCAGCCCCAGCATTTT. V usage is TRBV4-1 and J usage is TRBJ1-5, with a tentative D call TRBD1 (5 bases). The germline V gene encodes CDR1 MGHRA and CDR2 YSYEKL. The CDR3 runs 14 residues. V gave up 2 bases and J gave up 7 bases, with 12 bases separating them.